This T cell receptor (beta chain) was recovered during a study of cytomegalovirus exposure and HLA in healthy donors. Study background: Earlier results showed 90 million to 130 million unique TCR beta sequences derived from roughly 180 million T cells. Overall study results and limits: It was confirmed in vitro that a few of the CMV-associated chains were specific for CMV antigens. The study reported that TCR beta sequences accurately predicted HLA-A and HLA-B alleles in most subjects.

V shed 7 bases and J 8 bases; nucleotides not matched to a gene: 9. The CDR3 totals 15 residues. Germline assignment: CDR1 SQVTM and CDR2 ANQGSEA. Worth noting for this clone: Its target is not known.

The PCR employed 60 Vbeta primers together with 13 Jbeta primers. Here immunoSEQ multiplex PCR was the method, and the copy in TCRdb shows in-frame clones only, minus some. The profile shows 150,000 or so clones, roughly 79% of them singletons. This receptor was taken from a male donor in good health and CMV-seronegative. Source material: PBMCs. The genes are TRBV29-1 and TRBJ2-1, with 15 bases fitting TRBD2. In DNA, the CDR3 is TGCAGCGGTTCCGGGACTAGCGGGGGGATGTATGAGCAGTTCTTC. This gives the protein CSGSGTSGGMYEQFF.